The 27 T cell receptor beta chains below all came from one sample that was sequenced in a study of human versus mouse CDR3 diversity and MHC coevolution. TCRdb keeps only in-frame clones here, not all; method: immunoSEQ multiplex PCR. The data hold about 77,000 clones, with 85% to 95% observed a single time. The sample comprised naive CD4+ T cells from blood. The sample's subset: CD45RO-negative CD62L-positive naive CD4 T cells. The receptors were gathered from a person aged 30-69 years in good health.

The chain joins TRBV13 to TRBJ1-2, with D perhaps TRBD1 (6 bases). V was clipped by 1 base and J by 4 bases, with 19 bases between them. This CDR3 has 17 residues. Germline V gives CDR1 PRHDT, CDR2 FYEKMQ (reference sequence). The CDR3 spells CASSLEQRGGAGYGYTF. As DNA, the CDR3 is TGTGCCAGCAGCTTAGAACAGCGGGGGGGCGCGGGCTATGGCTACACCTTC.

The gene calls are TRBV9 and TRBJ1-5; a possible D gene is TRBD1 (5 bases). Germline V gene lookup returns CDR1 SGDLS and CDR2 YYNGEE. This CDR3 has 14 amino acids. V was pared by 3 bases and J by 8 bases, with 15 bases between. The CDR3 DNA reads as TGTGCCAGCAGCGGGGGAAGTTGGGGCGAGCCCCAGCATTTT. Translating it yields CASSGGSWGEPQHF.

The rearrangement links TRBV4-1 to TRBJ2-6; 8 bases line up with TRBD1. The ends lost 4 bases at V and 4 bases at J; junction bases unmatched: 9. CDR1 and CDR2 (germline): MGHRA, YSYEKL. This CDR3 spans 17 amino acids. The CDR3 nucleotides are TGCGCCAGCAGCCCCCTATGGACAGGGACCGGGGCCAACGTCCTGACTTTC. Translating gives CASSPLWTGTGANVLTF.

This clone was seen just once. The chain recombines TRBV30 with TRBJ2-2; perhaps TRBD2 as D (6 bases). The germline V gene encodes CDR1 GTSNPN and CDR2 SVGIG (reference sequence). The ends were cut back, 5 bases at V and 0 bases at J, with 10 bases in the middle. This CDR3 is 14 amino acids long. The CDR3 reads CAWSGLTNTGELFF. The CDR3 nucleotides read TGTGCCTGGTCAGGACTAACGAACACCGGGGAGCTGTTTTTT.

The rearrangement uses TRBV9 and TRBJ2-5, with D unresolved. V was trimmed by 2 bases and J by 3 bases, leaving 11 bases between them. The CDR3 spans 14 residues. The germline V gene encodes CDR1 SGDLS and CDR2 YYNGEE. The CDR3 loop reads CASSVSTSKETQYF. The CDR3 DNA is TGTGCCAGCAGCGTTTCGACTTCCAAAGAGACCCAGTACTTC.

The chain employs TRBV7-9 and TRBJ2-7; 10 bases agree with TRBD1. This CDR3 region has 14 residues. V lost 5 bases and J lost 2; bases outside the gene matches: 3. The germline CDR1 and CDR2 sequences are SEHNR and FQNEAQ (reference sequence). CDR3 nucleotide sequence: TGTGCCAGCAGCAGAGGACAGGGGGCCTACGAGCAGTACTTC. Its translation: CASSRGQGAYEQYF.

The V gene is TRBV11-2, the J gene TRBJ2-1; D not resolved. The germline V gene has CDR1 SGHAT and CDR2 FQNNGV. Trimming pared 3 bases from V and 4 bases from J, leaving 4 bases between. The CDR3 consists of 12 residues. The CDR3 spells CASSFLYNEQFF. The CDR3 coding sequence is TGTGCCAGCAGCTTTTTATACAATGAGCAGTTCTTC. Variable domain in full (rest from reference TRBV11-2 and TRBJ2-1): EAGVAQSPRYKIIEKRQSVAFWCNPISGHATLYWYQQILGQGPKLLIQFQNNGVVDDSQLPKDRFSAERLKGVDSTLKIQPAKLEDSAVYLCASSFLYNEQFFGPGTRLTVL.

V and J are TRBV6-5 and TRBJ1-3; a possible D gene is TRBD1 (5 bases). This CDR3 spans 15 amino acids. V lost 7 bases and J lost 0, with 13 bases in between. CDR1 is MNHEY, CDR2 SVGAGI, per germline. CDR3 sequence (DNA): TGTGCCAGCATATCTGGGGGGAGCTCTGGAAACACCATATATTTT. It specifies CASISGGSSGNTIYF.

The chain joins TRBV14 to TRBJ2-5; perhaps TRBD2 as D (6 bases). The DNA end lines up better with TRBJ2-7; the J call may be wrong. CDR3 length: 17 amino acids. The V gene's germline CDR1 is SGHDN and CDR2 FVKESK. The CDR3 reads CASSQPGLRDSSYEQYF. CDR3 DNA sequence: TGTGCCAGCAGCCAACCTGGGCTCCGGGACTCGTCCTACGAGCAGTACTTC.

The gene calls are TRBV2 and TRBJ2-5; perhaps TRBD2 as D (5 bases). V gave up 7 bases and J gave up 3 bases, with 21 bases separating them. There are 16 residues in the CDR3. Per germline, CDR1 SNHLY and CDR2 FYNNEI. CDR3 sequence reads: CASTRTPNQPEETQYF. Here the CDR3 DNA reads TGTGCCAGCACTCGGACTCCGAATCAACCAGAAGAGACCCAGTACTTC.

In its sample, this clone was seen once. This chain uses TRBV2 with TRBJ1-5, with 7 nucleotides matching TRBD1. V was pared by 1 base and J by 7 bases, with 1 base of the junction left unmatched. The CDR3 length is 13 residues. The germline V gene has CDR1 SNHLY and CDR2 FYNNEI. This CDR3 is CASSEDRGQPQHF. The CDR3 nucleotides read TGTGCCAGCAGTGAAGACAGGGGCCAGCCCCAGCATTTT.

CDR3 nucleotides: TGTGCCAGTAGTATAGGACAGGGGACTAGCACAGATACGCAGTATTTT. Protein sequence: CASSIGQGTSTDTQYF. The chain uses TRBV19 and TRBJ2-3, with 8 nucleotides matching TRBD1. CDR1 and CDR2 from the germline V gene are LNHDA and SQIVND (reference sequence). The CDR3 runs to 16 residues. Trimming at V came to 1 base and at J to 0 bases, leaving 3 bases not matched to a gene.

The rearrangement links TRBV11-2 to TRBJ2-2; TRBD1 matches 7 bases. The length of the CDR3 is 15 residues. The ends lost 3 bases at V and 6 bases at J; junction bases unmatched: 7. Per germline, CDR1 SGHAT and CDR2 FQNNGV. CDR3 residues: CASSFQTGNPGELFF. CDR3 DNA: TGTGCCAGCAGCTTCCAGACAGGGAATCCCGGGGAGCTGTTTTTT.

The chain is built from TRBV11-2 and TRBJ1-4; D unclear. Trimming removed 5 bases at V and 7 bases at J, with 11 bases between. The CDR3 covers 13 residues. CDR1 is SGHAT, CDR2 FQNNGV, per germline. CDR3 residues: CASSLLGSEKLFF. Here the CDR3 DNA reads TGTGCCAGCAGCCTACTGGGGAGTGAAAAACTGTTTTTT. Filled out from reference TRBV11-2 and TRBJ1-4, the complete variable domain reads EAGVAQSPRYKIIEKRQSVAFWCNPISGHATLYWYQQILGQGPKLLIQFQNNGVVDDSQLPKDRFSAERLKGVDSTLKIQPAKLEDSAVYLCASSLLGSEKLFFGSGTQLSVL.

The rearrangement uses TRBV6-5 and TRBJ2-5; D perhaps matches TRBD1 (5 bases). This CDR3 comprises 15 residues. Germline CDR1 and CDR2: MNHEY and SVGAGI. V shed 2 bases and J shed 5 bases, with 15 bases lying between them. CDR3 bases: TGTGCCAGCAGTTACGGTCAAATGAACAGGGAGACCCAGTACTTC. This codes for CASSYGQMNRETQYF.

This chain joins TRBV30 and TRBJ1-2; perhaps TRBD1 as D (5 bases). This CDR3 contains 16 residues. CDR1 and CDR2 from the germline V gene are GTSNPN and SVGIG (reference sequence). V was shortened by 0 bases and J by 4 bases, with 18 bases between the two germline ends. The CDR3 sequence is CAWSVLSNRQGYGYTF. CDR3 sequence (DNA): TGTGCCTGGAGTGTACTTTCTAATCGGCAGGGCTATGGCTACACCTTC.

This clone was counted once. The chain couples TRBV27 to TRBJ2-3, with TRBD1 matching 7 bases. V shed 11 bases, J shed 1 base, and the junction held 9 bases outside the gene matches. The CDR3 extends over 14 amino acids. Per germline, CDR1 MNHEY and CDR2 SMNVEV (reference sequence). The chain's CDR3 is CAVARDSGTDTQYF. The CDR3 bases are TGTGCCGTCGCCCGGGACAGTGGCACAGATACGCAGTATTTT.

V usage is TRBV7-2 and J usage is TRBJ1-1; D unclear. V dropped 5 bases and J dropped 3 bases, with 19 bases sitting between them. The CDR3 is 16 residues long. Germline CDR1 reads SGHTA; CDR2 reads FQGNSA. CDR3: CASSVLWRAGDTEAFF. In nucleotides, the CDR3 is TGTGCCAGCAGCGTCTTGTGGCGGGCAGGCGACACTGAAGCTTTCTTT.

This chain connects TRBV4-1 to TRBJ1-4, with a possible D match to TRBD1 (6 bases). Germline V gene sequence: CDR1 MGHRA, CDR2 YSYEKL. V was cut by 1 base and J by 7 bases, with 13 bases left in between. The CDR3 totals 15 residues. CDR3 sequence: CASSQVDRTSEKLFF. The DNA of the CDR3 is TGCGCCAGCAGCCAAGTGGACAGAACCTCTGAAAAACTGTTTTTT.

The chain couples TRBV25-1 to TRBJ1-2; D uncertain. Trimming took 3 bases from V and 4 from J, leaving 9 bases between them. The CDR3 totals 13 residues. Germline CDR1 reads MGHDK; CDR2 reads SYGVNS. The CDR3 DNA is TGTGCCAGCAGTGAGGCCCTCTTCTATGGCTACACCTTC. It is translated as CASSEALFYGYTF.

This sequence joins TRBV19 and TRBJ1-3; D not certain. The germline V gene encodes CDR1 LNHDA and CDR2 SQIVND (reference sequence). Deletions cut 5 bases from V and 3 bases from J, with 11 bases between. The CDR3 contains 14 residues. The CDR3: CASSPLEDGNTIYF. CDR3 DNA sequence: TGTGCCAGTAGTCCGCTCGAGGATGGAAACACCATATATTTT.

Written as DNA, the CDR3 is TGTGCCAGCCGGGACTACTTCAATGAGCAGTTCTTC. Amino acids: CASRDYFNEQFF. This chain connects TRBV6-1 to TRBJ2-1; 7 nucleotides line up with TRBD2. J was trimmed by 6 bases and V by 8 bases; bases with no gene match: 4. The length of the CDR3 is 12 residues. The germline gives CDR1 MNHNS, CDR2 SASEGT.

The chain is built from TRBV6-1 and TRBJ2-4, with 10 bases that match TRBD1. V shed 4 bases and J 7 bases; nucleotides not matched to a gene: 1. Germline CDR1 and CDR2: MNHNS and SASEGT. The CDR3 loop spans 13 amino acids. CDR3 in DNA: TGTGCCAGCAGTGGACAGGGGGCTAACATTCAGTACTTC. It translates to CASSGQGANIQYF.

The J gene is TRBJ2-3, the V gene TRBV10-1, with a weak D call TRBD2 (6 bases). The CDR3 has 17 residues. Germline V gene sequence: CDR1 WNHNN, CDR2 SYGVQD (reference sequence). V lost 0 bases and J lost 0, with 13 bases in between. The CDR3 region has the DNA TGCGCCAGCAGTGAGTCGAAGTTCGGGACTAGCACAGATACGCAGTATTTT. Protein sequence: CASSESKFGTSTDTQYF.

V gene TRBV5-1 combines with J gene TRBJ1-1, with 9 bases fitting TRBD1. This CDR3 is built from 14 residues. Germline V gives CDR1 SGHRS, CDR2 YFSETQ. After removal of 5 bases from V and 2 bases from J, the junction contained 4 bases not matched to a gene. CDR3: CASRPDRGNTEAFF. In nucleotides, the CDR3 is TGCGCCAGCAGACCGGACAGGGGCAACACTGAAGCTTTCTTT.

The chain uses TRBV5-1 and TRBJ2-5; TRBD1 agrees at 8 bases. Trimming took 1 base from V and 1 from J; bases not matched to a gene: 3. CDR3 size: 15 residues. Looked up from germline, CDR1 is SGHRS and CDR2 is YFSETQ. The CDR3 protein is CASSLLQGGQETQYF. DNA of the CDR3: TGCGCCAGCAGCTTGCTACAGGGGGGCCAAGAGACCCAGTACTTC.

The chain joins TRBV27 to TRBJ2-2, with D possibly matching TRBD2 (7 bases). This CDR3 comprises 13 residues. Per the germline V gene, CDR1 is MNHEY and CDR2 is SMNVEV (reference sequence). The V gene lost 9 bases and the J gene lost 5 bases, with 13 bases spanning the gap. The CDR3 region is CARPRGGTGELFF. The CDR3 DNA reads TGTGCCAGGCCTAGGGGGGGAACCGGGGAGCTGTTTTTT.